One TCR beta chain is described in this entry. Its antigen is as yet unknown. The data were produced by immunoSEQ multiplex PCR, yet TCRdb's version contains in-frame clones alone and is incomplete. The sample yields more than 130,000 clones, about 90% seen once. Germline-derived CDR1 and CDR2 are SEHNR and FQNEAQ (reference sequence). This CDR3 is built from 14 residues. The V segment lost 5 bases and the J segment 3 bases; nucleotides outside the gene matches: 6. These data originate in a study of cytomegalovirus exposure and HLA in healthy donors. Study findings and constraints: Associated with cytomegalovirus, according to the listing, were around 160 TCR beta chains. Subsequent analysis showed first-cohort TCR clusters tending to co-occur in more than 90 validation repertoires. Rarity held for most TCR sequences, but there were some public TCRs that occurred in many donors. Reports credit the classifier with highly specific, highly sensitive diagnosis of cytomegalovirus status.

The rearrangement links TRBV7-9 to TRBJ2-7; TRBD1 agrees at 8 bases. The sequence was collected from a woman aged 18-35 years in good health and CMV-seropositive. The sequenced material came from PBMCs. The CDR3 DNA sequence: TGTGCCAGCAGCACGCGGACAGGGAACTACGAGCAGTACTTC. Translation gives CASSTRTGNYEQYF. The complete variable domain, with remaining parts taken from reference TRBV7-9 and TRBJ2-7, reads DTGVSQNPRHKITKRGQNVTFRCDPISEHNRLYWYRQTLGQGPEFLTYFQNEAQLEKSRLLSDRFSAERPKGSFSTLEIQRTEQGDSAMYLCASSTRTGNYEQYFGPGTRLTVT.